Each of the 4 T cell receptor beta chains below was sequenced from the same sample in a study of monozygotic twins with inflammatory bowel disease. TCRdb re-analyzed the 5' RACE reads; it lists each CDR3 protein once, without DNA. In total, the table holds 80,000 or so distinct CDR3 sequences. Sequenced input: blood. These receptors all stem from a human donor with ulcerative colitis or Crohn's disease, or a healthy co-twin of an affected twin (not recorded which).

The chain joins TRBV5-1 to TRBJ2-3; TCRdb indicates TRBD2, and absent DNA this call remains unverified. Germline V gene lookup returns CDR1 SGHRS and CDR2 YFSETQ. This CDR3 spans 17 amino acids. The CDR3 region is CASSLGLAGASTDTQYF.

V usage is TRBV20-1 and J usage is TRBJ2-2; TCRdb proposes TRBD2, but this gene call is untestable without DNA. The CDR3 is 15 residues long. Germline V gene sequence: CDR1 DFQATT, CDR2 SNEGSKA (reference sequence). The CDR3: CSARTSGGAGGELFF.

V and J are TRBV20-1 and TRBJ2-5; the D call of TRBD1 rests on TCRdb alone, since no DNA is present to check it. Germline values: CDR1 DFQATT, CDR2 SNEGSKA (reference sequence). The CDR3 runs 14 residues. The CDR3 sequence is CSAAGLDRGETQYF.

The V gene is TRBV5-1, the J gene TRBJ1-3; TCRdb designates TRBD1, a call that cannot be tested without DNA. Germline-derived CDR1 and CDR2 are SGHRS and YFSETQ. CDR3 length equals 14 residues. CDR3 in amino acids: CASSQGQSGNTIYF.